Described below is a single T cell receptor beta chain sequence and its context. Its antigen is currently unknown. The CDR3 is 18 amino acids. Germline CDR1 reads SGHVS; CDR2 reads FNYEAQ. Trimming removed 5 bases from V and 3 bases from J, with 24 bases in between. The sample is drawn from a study of T cell repertoires in cytomegalovirus infection. About the study: Based on public TCR beta signatures, there were indications of CMV infection and of a matching HLA type.

TCRdb redid the calling of the reads with MiXCR, one entry per CDR3 protein. The sample has some 920,000 distinct CDR3 sequences; approximately 31% are singletons. The rearrangement uses TRBV7-6 and TRBJ2-3; either TRBD1 or TRBD2 may supply D (6 bases each). Material: cultured CD8+ T cells from PBMCs, obtained from culture after CMV antigen stimulation. The source of this sequence is a human donor in good health (CMV status not recorded). Some clones in this sample may be carry-over from other donors' samples. Here the CDR3 reads CASSRGQGRGASTDTQYF. CDR3 nucleotides: TGTGCCAGCAGCCGCGGGCAGGGAAGGGGGGCCAGTACAGATACGCAGTATTTT.